This T cell receptor (beta chain) is drawn from a study of T cells after somatic rescue of genetic block. Clones were read by immunoSEQ multiplex PCR, and TCRdb kept only the in-frame ones, dropping some. The sample has about 52,000 clones, approximately 96% seen once. Germline CDR1 is SEHNR and CDR2 is FQNEAQ (reference sequence). The CDR3 runs to 15 residues. The J segment lost 9 bases and the V segment lost 0 bases, leaving 6 bases of the junction unmatched. This clonotype originated in a child in the first two years of life. This chain uses TRBV7-9 with TRBJ2-5, with 11 bases identical to TRBD2. Sequenced sample: peripheral blood mononuclear cells (PBMCs). The CDR3: CASSLAIAGGLPQYF. In DNA, the CDR3 is TGTGCCAGCAGCTTAGCGATAGCGGGAGGGCTGCCCCAGTACTTC.